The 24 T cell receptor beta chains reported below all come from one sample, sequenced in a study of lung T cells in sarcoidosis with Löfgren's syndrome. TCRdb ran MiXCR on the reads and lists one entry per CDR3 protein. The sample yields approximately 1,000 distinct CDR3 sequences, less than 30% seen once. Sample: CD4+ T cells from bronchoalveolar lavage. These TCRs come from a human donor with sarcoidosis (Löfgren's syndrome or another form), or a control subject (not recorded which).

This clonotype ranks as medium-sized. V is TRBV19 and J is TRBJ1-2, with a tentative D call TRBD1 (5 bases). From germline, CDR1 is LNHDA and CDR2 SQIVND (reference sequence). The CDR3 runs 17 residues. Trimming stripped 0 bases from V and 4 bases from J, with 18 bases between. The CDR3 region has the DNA TGTGCCAGTAGTATAGATTCCACTTTGACCGACAGCTATGGCTACACCTTC. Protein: CASSIDSTLTDSYGYTF.

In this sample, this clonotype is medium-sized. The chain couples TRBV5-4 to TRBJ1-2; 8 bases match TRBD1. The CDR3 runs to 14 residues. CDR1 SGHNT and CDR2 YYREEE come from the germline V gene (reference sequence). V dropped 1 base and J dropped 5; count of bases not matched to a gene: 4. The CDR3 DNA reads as TGTGCCAGCAGCTTGAGGGACAGGCCTTATGGCTACACCTTC. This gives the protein CASSLRDRPYGYTF.

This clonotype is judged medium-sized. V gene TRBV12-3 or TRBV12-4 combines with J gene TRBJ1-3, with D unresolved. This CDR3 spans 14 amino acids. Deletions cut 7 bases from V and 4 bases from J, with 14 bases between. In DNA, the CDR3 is TGTGCCAGCAAGGCCCTCGCCGGCGGAAACACCATATATTTT. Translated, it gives CASKALAGGNTIYF.

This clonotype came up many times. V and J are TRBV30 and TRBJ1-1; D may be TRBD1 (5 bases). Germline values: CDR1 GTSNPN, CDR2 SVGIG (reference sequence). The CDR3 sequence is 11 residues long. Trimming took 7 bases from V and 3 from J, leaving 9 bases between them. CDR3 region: CAYRGDTEAFF. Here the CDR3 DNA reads TGTGCCTATCGGGGGGACACTGAAGCTTTCTTT.

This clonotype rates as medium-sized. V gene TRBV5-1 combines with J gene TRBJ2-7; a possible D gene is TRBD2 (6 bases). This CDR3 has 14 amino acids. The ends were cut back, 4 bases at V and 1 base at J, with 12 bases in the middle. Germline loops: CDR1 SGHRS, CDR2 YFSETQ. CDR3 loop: CASSPVGTSYEQYF. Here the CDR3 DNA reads TGCGCCAGCAGCCCGGTCGGGACTTCCTACGAGCAGTACTTC.

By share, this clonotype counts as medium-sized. The CDR3 DNA reads TGTGCCAGCAGTTCCCAGACTAGCGGGGTCGGTAATGAGCAGTTCTTC. Protein product: CASSSQTSGVGNEQFF. The chain uses TRBV28 and TRBJ2-1, with 11 bases matching TRBD2. The germline V gene has CDR1 MDHEN and CDR2 SYDVKM. V gave up 4 bases and J gave up 7 bases; unmatched junction bases: 9. The CDR3 has 16 amino acids.

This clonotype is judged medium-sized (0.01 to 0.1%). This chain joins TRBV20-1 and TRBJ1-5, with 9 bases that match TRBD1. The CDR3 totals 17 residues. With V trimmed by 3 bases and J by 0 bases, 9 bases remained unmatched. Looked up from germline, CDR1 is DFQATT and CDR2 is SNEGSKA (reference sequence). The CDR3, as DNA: TGCAGTGCTAGCCGCCGAGGGACAGGGCCTAGCAATCAGCCCCAGCATTTT. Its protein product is CSASRRGTGPSNQPQHF.

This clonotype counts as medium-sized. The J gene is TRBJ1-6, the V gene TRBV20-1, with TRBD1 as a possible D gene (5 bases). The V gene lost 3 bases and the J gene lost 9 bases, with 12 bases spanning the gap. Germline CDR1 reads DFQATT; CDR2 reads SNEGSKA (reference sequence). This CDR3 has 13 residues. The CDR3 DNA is TGCAGTGCTAGGGACACCGGGGGTTCACCCCTCCACTTT. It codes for CSARDTGGSPLHF.

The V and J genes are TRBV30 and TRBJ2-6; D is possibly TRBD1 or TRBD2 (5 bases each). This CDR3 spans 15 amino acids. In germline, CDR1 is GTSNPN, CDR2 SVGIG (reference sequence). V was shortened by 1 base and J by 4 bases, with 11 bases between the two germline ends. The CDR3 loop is CAWSAQGDGANVLTF. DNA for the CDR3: TGTGCCTGGAGTGCCCAGGGAGACGGGGCCAACGTCCTGACTTTC.

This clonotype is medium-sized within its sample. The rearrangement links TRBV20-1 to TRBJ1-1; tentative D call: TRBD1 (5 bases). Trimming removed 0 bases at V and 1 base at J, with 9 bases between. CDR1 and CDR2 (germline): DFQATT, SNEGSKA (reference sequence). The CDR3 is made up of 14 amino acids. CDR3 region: CSAREPGQNTEAFF. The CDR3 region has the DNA TGCAGTGCTAGAGAACCAGGACAGAACACTGAAGCTTTCTTT.

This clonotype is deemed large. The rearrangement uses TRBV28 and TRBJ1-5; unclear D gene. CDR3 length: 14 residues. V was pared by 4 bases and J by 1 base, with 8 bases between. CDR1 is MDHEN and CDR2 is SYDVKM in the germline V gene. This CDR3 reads CASSSGGSNQPQHF. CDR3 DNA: TGTGCCAGCAGTTCTGGAGGGAGCAATCAGCCCCAGCATTTT. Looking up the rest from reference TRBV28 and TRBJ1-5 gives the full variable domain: DVKVTQSSRYLVKRTGEKVFLECVQDMDHENMFWYRQDPGLGLRLIYFSYDVKMKEKGDIPEGYSVSREKKERFSLILESASTNQTSMYLCASSSGGSNQPQHFGDGTRLSIL.

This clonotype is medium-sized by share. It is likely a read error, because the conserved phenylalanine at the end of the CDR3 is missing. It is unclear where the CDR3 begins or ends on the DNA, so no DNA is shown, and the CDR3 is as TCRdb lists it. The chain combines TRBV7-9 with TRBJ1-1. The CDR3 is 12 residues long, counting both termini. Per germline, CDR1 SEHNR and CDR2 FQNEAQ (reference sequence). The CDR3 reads CASSLVGARAQL.

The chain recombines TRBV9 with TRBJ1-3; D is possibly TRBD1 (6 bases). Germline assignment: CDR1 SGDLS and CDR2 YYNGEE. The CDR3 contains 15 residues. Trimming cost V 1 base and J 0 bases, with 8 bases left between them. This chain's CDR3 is CASSVLDSSGNTIYF. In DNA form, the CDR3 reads TGTGCCAGCAGCGTATTGGACAGCTCTGGAAACACCATATATTTT.

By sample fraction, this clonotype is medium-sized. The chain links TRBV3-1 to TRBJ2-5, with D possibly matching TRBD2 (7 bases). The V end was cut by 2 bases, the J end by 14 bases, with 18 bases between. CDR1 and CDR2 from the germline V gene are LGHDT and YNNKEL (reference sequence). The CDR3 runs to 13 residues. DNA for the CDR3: TGTGCCAGCAGCCAACAAAACGGGGGGACATATTACTTC. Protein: CASSQQNGGTYYF.

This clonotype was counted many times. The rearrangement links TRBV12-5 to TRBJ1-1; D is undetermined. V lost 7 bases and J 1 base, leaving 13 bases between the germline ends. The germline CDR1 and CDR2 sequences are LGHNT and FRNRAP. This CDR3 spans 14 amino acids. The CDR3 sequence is CASASGGSNTEAFF. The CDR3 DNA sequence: TGTGCTAGTGCCTCAGGAGGGTCGAACACTGAAGCTTTCTTT.

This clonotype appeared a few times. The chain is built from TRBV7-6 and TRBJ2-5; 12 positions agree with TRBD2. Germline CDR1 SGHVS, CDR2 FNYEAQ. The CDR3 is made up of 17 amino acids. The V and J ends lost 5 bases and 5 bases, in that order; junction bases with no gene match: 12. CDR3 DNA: TGTGCCAGCAGCCGCGGACTAGCGGGGATCCGGGGTGAGACCCAGTACTTC. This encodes CASSRGLAGIRGETQYF.

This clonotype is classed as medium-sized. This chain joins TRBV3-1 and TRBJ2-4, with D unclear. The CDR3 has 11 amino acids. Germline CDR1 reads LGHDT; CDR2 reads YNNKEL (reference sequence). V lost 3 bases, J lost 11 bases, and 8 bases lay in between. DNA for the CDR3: TGTGCCAGCAGCCATAGACGGGTTCAGTACTTC. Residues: CASSHRRVQYF.

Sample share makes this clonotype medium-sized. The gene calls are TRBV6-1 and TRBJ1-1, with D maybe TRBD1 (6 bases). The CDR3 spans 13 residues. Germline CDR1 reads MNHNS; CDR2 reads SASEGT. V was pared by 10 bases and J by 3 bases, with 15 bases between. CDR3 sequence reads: CANQQGEYTEAFF. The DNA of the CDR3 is TGTGCCAACCAACAGGGAGAGTACACTGAAGCTTTCTTT.

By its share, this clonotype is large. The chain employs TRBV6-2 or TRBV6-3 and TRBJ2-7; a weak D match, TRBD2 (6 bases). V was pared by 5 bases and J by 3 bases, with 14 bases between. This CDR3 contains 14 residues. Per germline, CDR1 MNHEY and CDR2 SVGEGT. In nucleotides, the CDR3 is TGTGCCAGCAGTCGCACTGCCGGGGGCTACGAGCAGTACTTC. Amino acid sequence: CASSRTAGGYEQYF.

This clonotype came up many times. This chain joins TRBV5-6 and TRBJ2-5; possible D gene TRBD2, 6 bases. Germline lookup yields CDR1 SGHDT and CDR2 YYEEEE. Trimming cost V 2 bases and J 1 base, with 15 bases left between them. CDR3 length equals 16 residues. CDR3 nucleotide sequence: TGTGCCAGCAGCTTCGGCGGGGCTGTACTCCAAGAGACCCAGTACTTC. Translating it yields CASSFGGAVLQETQYF.

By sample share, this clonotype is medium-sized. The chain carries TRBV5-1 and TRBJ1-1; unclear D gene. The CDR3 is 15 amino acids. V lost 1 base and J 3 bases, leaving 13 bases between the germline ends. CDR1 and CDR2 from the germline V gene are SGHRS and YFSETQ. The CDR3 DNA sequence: TGCGCCAGCAGCTTGCGATCCCAAACGGACACTGAAGCTTTCTTT. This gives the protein CASSLRSQTDTEAFF.

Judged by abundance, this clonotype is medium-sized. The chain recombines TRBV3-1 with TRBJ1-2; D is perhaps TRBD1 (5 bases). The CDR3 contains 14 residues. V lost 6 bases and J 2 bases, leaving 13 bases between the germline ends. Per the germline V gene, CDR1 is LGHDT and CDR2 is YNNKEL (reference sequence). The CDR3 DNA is TGTGCCAGCAGTCCCCAGAGGGACAACTATGGCTACACCTTC. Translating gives CASSPQRDNYGYTF.

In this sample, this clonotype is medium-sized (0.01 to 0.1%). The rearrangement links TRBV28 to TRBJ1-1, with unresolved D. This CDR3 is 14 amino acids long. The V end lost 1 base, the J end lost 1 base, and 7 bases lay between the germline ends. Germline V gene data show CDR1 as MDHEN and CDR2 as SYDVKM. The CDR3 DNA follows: TGTGCCAGCAGTTTATACAACGCGAACACTGAAGCTTTCTTT. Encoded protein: CASSLYNANTEAFF.

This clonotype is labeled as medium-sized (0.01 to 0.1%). The CDR3 nucleotides are TGTGCCAGCAGCTTAGATCCTCCGCCCCGAGACGAGCAGTACTTC. Translated, it gives CASSLDPPPRDEQYF. V and J are TRBV7-2 and TRBJ2-7, with D unclear. Germline V lookup: CDR1 SGHTA, CDR2 FQGNSA. This CDR3 region has 15 residues. Trimming stripped 1 base from V and 5 bases from J, with 15 bases between.